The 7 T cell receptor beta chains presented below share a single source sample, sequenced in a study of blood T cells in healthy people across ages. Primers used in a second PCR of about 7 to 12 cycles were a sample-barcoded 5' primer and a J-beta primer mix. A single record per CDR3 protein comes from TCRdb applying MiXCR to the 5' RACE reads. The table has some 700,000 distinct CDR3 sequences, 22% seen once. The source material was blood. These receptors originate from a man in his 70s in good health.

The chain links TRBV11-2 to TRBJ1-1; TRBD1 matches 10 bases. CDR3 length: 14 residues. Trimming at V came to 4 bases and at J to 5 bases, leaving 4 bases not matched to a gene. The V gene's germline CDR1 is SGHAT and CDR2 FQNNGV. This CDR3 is CASSSGQGWTEAFF. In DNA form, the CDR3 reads TGTGCCAGCAGCTCGGGACAGGGGTGGACTGAAGCTTTCTTT.

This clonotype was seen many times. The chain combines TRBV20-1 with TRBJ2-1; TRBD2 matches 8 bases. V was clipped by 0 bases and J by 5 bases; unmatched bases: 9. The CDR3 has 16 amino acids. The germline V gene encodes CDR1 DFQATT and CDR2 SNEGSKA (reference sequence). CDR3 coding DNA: TGCAGTGCTAGAGATCACGCGGGAGGAGGAAACAATGAGCAGTTCTTC. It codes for CSARDHAGGGNNEQFF.

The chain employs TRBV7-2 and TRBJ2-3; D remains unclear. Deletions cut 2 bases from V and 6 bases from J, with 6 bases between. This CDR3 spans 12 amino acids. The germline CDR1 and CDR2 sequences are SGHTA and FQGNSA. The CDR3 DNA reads TGTGCCAGCAGCTTAAATGGCGATACGCAGTATTTT. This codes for CASSLNGDTQYF.

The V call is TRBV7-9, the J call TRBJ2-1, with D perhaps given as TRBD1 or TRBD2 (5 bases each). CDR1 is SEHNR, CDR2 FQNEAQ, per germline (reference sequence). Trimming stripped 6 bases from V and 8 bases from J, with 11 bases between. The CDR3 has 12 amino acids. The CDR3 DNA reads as TGTGCCAGCAGATTGGGGGAAGATGAGCAGTTCTTC. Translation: CASRLGEDEQFF.

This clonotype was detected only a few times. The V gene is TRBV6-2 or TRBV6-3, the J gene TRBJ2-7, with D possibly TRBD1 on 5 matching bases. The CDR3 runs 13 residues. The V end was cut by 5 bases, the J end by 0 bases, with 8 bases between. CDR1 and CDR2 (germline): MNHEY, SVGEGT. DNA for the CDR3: TGTGCCAGCAGTCGGACACTCTCCTACGAGCAGTACTTC. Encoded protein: CASSRTLSYEQYF.

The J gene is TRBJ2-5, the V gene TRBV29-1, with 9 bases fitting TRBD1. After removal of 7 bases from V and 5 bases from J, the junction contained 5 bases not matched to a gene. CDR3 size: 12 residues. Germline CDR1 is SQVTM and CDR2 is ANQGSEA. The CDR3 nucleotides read TGCAGCGCCCAACAGGGGGCTGAGACCCAGTACTTC. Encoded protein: CSAQQGAETQYF.

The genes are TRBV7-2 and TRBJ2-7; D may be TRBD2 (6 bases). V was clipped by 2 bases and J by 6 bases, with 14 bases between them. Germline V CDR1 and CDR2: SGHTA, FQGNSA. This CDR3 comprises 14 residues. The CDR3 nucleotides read TGTGCCAGCAGCTTATCTATGGGGGGAGCCGAGCAGTACTTC. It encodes CASSLSMGGAEQYF. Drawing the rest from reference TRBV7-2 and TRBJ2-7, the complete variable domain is GAGVSQSPSNKVTEKGKDVELRCDPISGHTALYWYRQSLGQGLEFLIYFQGNSAPDKSGLPSDRFSAERTGGSVSTLTIQRTQQEDSAVYLCASSLSMGGAEQYFGPGTRLTVT.